Listed below are T cell receptor beta chains from one sample, sequenced in a study of radiation and T cells in renal cell carcinoma. The data were produced by immunoSEQ multiplex PCR, yet TCRdb's version contains in-frame clones alone and is incomplete. The sample has approximately 150,000 clones; approximately 87% are singletons. This specimen was blood, taken from a patient whose treatment included radiotherapy and nephrectomy. The source is a woman between 45 and 60 years old with renal cell carcinoma. Both conserved end residues are part of each CDR3. Each record gives: V gene, clone size, J gene, D gene, CDR3 protein, CDR3 DNA. D genes are given only for firm matches. Part of the rows lack a size; the others show once, few, many or a class for expanded clones.

v_gene: TRBV18
abundance: NA
j_gene: TRBJ1-3
d_gene: NA
CDR3aa: CASSPAGRGTIYF
CDR3nt: TGTGCCAGCTCACCAGCAGGGAGGGGCACCATATATTTT

v_gene: TRBV10-2
abundance: NA
j_gene: TRBJ1-1
d_gene: NA
CDR3aa: CASSEGTLNTEAFF
CDR3nt: TGCGCCAGCAGTGAGGGGACCCTGAACACTGAAGCTTTCTTT

v_gene: TRBV7-2
abundance: NA
j_gene: TRBJ2-7
d_gene: TRBD1
CDR3aa: CASSLSGQGWEQYF
CDR3nt: TGTGCCAGCAGCCTTTCGGGACAGGGCTGGGAGCAGTACTTC

v_gene: TRBV7-9
abundance: once
j_gene: TRBJ2-6
d_gene: NA
CDR3aa: CASSATGSGANVLTF
CDR3nt: TGTGCCAGCAGCGCCACAGGATCTGGGGCCAACGTCCTGACTTTC

v_gene: TRBV19
abundance: NA
j_gene: TRBJ2-7
d_gene: NA
CDR3aa: CASSGLGAGSPYEQYF
CDR3nt: TGTGCCAGTAGTGGCCTCGGGGCCGGGTCCCCCTACGAGCAGTACTTC

v_gene: TRBV7-2
abundance: NA
j_gene: TRBJ1-5
d_gene: NA
CDR3aa: CASSNDVGGNQPQHF
CDR3nt: TGTGCCAGCAGCAACGATGTCGGGGGAAATCAGCCCCAGCATTTT

v_gene: TRBV6-5
abundance: once
j_gene: TRBJ1-2
d_gene: NA
CDR3aa: CASSYQQGNIYGYTF
CDR3nt: TGTGCCAGCAGTTACCAACAGGGAAACATCTATGGCTACACCTTC

v_gene: TRBV4-3
abundance: NA
j_gene: TRBJ2-3
d_gene: NA
CDR3aa: CASSQEVAGPQYF
CDR3nt: TGCGCCAGCAGCCAAGAGGTCGCGGGGCCGCAGTATTTT

v_gene: TRBV15
abundance: NA
j_gene: TRBJ2-7
d_gene: TRBD1
CDR3aa: CATSRGSGQSSYEQYF
CDR3nt: TGTGCCACCAGCAGAGGTTCGGGACAGAGCTCCTACGAGCAGTACTTC

v_gene: TRBV6-1
abundance: NA
j_gene: TRBJ2-1
d_gene: NA
CDR3aa: CASSEGGDEQFF
CDR3nt: TGTGCCAGCAGTGAAGGGGGAGATGAGCAGTTCTTC

v_gene: TRBV15
abundance: NA
j_gene: TRBJ1-5
d_gene: NA
CDR3aa: CATSRDQGGSNQPQHF
CDR3nt: TGTGCCACCAGCAGAGATCAGGGAGGTAGCAATCAGCCCCAGCATTTT

v_gene: TRBV6-6
abundance: NA
j_gene: TRBJ2-7
d_gene: TRBD2
CDR3aa: CASSQIAGGYEQYF
CDR3nt: TGTGCCAGCAGTCAGATAGCGGGGGGATACGAGCAGTACTTC

v_gene: TRBV5-6
abundance: NA
j_gene: TRBJ1-2
d_gene: NA
CDR3aa: CASSLYARDGYTF
CDR3nt: TGTGCCAGCAGCTTGTACGCCAGGGATGGCTACACCTTC

v_gene: TRBV4-3
abundance: NA
j_gene: TRBJ1-2
d_gene: NA
CDR3aa: CASSQAGLGYGYTF
CDR3nt: TGCGCCAGCAGCCAAGCAGGGCTAGGCTATGGCTACACCTTC

v_gene: TRBV7-9
abundance: few
j_gene: TRBJ1-4
d_gene: NA
CDR3aa: CASSPRGLGEKLFF
CDR3nt: TGTGCCAGTTCCCCGCGCGGCTTGGGAGAAAAACTGTTTTTT

v_gene: TRBV4-3
abundance: NA
j_gene: TRBJ1-1
d_gene: NA
CDR3aa: CASSQVGGPNTEAFF
CDR3nt: TGCGCCAGCAGCCAGGTTGGAGGGCCAAACACTGAAGCTTTCTTT

v_gene: TRBV5-4
abundance: NA
j_gene: TRBJ2-7
d_gene: NA
CDR3aa: CASSLDGGGGEQYF
CDR3nt: TGTGCCAGCAGCTTGGACGGAGGAGGGGGCGAGCAGTACTTC

v_gene: TRBV27
abundance: NA
j_gene: TRBJ2-7
d_gene: NA
CDR3aa: CASRNVGPPWEEQYF
CDR3nt: TGTGCCAGCAGAAACGTGGGACCCCCGTGGGAGGAGCAGTACTTC

v_gene: TRBV10-2
abundance: NA
j_gene: TRBJ1-1
d_gene: NA
CDR3aa: CASSERGRLGTEAFF
CDR3nt: TGCGCCAGCAGTGAACGGGGCCGCCTTGGTACTGAAGCTTTCTTT

v_gene: TRBV4-3
abundance: NA
j_gene: TRBJ2-2
d_gene: NA
CDR3aa: CASSQDVLGGTNTGELFF
CDR3nt: TGCGCCAGCAGCCAAGATGTGCTCGGGGGAACGAACACCGGGGAGCTGTTTTTT

v_gene: TRBV7-7
abundance: few
j_gene: TRBJ2-5
d_gene: TRBD2
CDR3aa: CASSLGGTSGVETQYF
CDR3nt: TGTGCCAGCAGCTTAGGGGGGACTAGCGGGGTAGAGACCCAGTACTTC

v_gene: TRBV2
abundance: once
j_gene: TRBJ1-5
d_gene: TRBD1
CDR3aa: CASSSGQGDQPQHF
CDR3nt: TGTGCCAGCAGTTCGGGACAGGGCGATCAGCCCCAGCATTTT